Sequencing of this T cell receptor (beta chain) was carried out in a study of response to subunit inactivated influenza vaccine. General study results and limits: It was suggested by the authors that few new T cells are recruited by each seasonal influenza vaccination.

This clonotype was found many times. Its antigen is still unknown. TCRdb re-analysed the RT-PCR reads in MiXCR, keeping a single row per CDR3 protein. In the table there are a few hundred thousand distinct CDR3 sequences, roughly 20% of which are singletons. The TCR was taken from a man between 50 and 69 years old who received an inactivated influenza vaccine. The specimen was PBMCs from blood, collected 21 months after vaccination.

CDR3 in amino acids: CASSVTGASTEAFF. CDR3 DNA sequence: TGTGCCAGCAGTGTTACAGGGGCGTCCACTGAAGCTTTCTTT. The chain combines TRBV12-3 or TRBV12-4 with TRBJ1-1; 7 bases are a match to TRBD1. V dropped 5 bases and J dropped 4; count of bases not matched to a gene: 7. The CDR3 contains 14 residues.